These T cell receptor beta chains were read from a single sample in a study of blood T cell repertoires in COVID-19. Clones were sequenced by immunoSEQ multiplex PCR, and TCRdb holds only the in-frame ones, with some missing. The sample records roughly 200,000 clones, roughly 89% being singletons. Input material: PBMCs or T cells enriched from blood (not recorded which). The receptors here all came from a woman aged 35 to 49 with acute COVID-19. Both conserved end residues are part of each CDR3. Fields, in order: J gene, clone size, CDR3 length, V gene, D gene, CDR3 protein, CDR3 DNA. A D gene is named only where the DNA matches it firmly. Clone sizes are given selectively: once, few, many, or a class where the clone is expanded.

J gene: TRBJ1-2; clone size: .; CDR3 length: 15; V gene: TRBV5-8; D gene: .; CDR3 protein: CASSSGLTANYGYTF; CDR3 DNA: TGTGCCAGCAGCTCGGGACTGACTGCTAACTATGGCTACACCTTC
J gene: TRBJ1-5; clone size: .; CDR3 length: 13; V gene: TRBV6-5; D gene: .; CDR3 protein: CVTGRGHNQPQHF; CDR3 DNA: TGTGTTACGGGGAGGGGTCACAATCAGCCCCAGCATTTT
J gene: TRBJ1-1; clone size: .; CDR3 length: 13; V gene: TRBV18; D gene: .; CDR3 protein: CASSPKGNTEAFF; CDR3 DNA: TGTGCCAGCTCACCAAAGGGGAATACTGAAGCTTTCTTT
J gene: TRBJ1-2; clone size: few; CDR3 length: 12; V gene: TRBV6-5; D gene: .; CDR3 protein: CASSYRGFGYTF; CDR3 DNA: TGTGCCAGCAGTTACCGGGGGTTCGGCTACACCTTC
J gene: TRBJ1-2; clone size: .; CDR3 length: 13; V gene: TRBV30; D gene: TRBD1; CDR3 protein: CAWAKGQGQGYTF; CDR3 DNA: TGTGCCTGGGCCAAAGGACAGGGCCAGGGCTACACCTTC
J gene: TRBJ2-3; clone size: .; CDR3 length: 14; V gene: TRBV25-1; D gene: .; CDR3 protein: CASSAAGWTDTQYF; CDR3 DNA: TGTGCCAGCAGTGCTGCGGGGTGGACAGATACGCAGTATTTT
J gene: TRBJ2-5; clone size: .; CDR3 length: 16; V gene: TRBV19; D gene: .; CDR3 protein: CASSIAPLRAEETQYF; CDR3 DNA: TGTGCCAGTAGTATAGCCCCCCTGAGGGCCGAAGAGACCCAGTACTTC
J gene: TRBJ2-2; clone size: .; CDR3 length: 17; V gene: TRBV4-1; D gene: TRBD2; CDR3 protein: CASSQDLSGGASGELFF; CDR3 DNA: TGCGCCAGCAGCCAAGATCTTAGCGGGGGGGCCTCTGGGGAGCTGTTTTTT
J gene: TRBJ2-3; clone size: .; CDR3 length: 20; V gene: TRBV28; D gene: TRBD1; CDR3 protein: CASTLGTGTGGAGSTDTQYF; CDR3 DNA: TGTGCCAGCACCCTAGGGACCGGGACAGGGGGCGCCGGTAGCACAGATACGCAGTATTTT
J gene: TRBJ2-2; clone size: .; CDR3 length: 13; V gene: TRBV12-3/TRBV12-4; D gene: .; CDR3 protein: CASSLVLAVELFF; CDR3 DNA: TGTGCCAGCAGTTTGGTCTTAGCTGTGGAGCTGTTTTTT
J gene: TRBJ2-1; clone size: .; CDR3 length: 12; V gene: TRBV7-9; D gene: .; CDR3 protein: CASSLDRAQQFF; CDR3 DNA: TGTGCCAGCAGCTTAGACAGGGCCCAGCAGTTCTTC
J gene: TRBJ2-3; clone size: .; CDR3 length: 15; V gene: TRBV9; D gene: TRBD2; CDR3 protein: CASSPREVGTDTQYF; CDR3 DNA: TGTGCCAGCAGCCCCCGGGAGGTAGGCACAGATACGCAGTATTTT
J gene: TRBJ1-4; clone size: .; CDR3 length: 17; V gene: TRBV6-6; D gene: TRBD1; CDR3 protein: CASSPSIEGQGNEKLFF; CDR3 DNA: TGTGCCAGCAGTCCCTCGATTGAGGGACAGGGCAATGAAAAACTGTTTTTT
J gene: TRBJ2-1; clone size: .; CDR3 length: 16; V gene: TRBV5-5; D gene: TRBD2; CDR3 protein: CASSPWGLARDNEQFF; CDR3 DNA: TGTGCCAGCAGCCCGTGGGGACTAGCTCGGGACAATGAGCAGTTCTTC
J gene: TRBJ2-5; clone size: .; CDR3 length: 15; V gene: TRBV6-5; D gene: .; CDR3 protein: CASRDYEQYRETQYF; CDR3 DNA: TGTGCCAGCAGGGACTATGAGCAATATAGGGAGACCCAGTACTTC
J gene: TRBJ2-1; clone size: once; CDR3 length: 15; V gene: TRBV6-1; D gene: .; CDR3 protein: CASSEQGGPYNEQFF; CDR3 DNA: TGTGCCAGCAGTGAACAGGGGGGTCCCTACAATGAGCAGTTCTTC
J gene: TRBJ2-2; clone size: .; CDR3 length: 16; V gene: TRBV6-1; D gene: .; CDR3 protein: CASSETSPTVAGELFF; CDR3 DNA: TGTGCCAGCAGTGAAACAAGTCCGACTGTCGCCGGGGAGCTGTTTTTT
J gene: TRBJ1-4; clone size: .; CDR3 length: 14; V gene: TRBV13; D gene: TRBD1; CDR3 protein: CASSLGTGVEKLFF; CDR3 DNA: TGTGCCAGCAGCTTAGGGACAGGGGTGGAAAAACTGTTTTTT
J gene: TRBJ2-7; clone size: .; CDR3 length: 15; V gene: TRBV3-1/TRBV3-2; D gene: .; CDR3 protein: CASSLWGDPSTAQYF; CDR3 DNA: TGTGCCAGCAGCCTATGGGGGGACCCTTCCACCGCGCAGTACTTC
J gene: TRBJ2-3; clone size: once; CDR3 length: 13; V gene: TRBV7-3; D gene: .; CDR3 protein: CASSPSPRDTQYF; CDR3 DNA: TGTGCCAGCAGCCCGAGCCCCCGGGATACGCAGTATTTT
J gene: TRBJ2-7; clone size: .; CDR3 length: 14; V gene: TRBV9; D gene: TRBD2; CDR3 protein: CASSVSSGGYEQYF; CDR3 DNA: TGTGCCAGCAGCGTATCCAGCGGGGGGTACGAGCAGTACTTC
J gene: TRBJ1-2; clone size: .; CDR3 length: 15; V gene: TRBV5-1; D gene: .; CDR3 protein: CASSLGELRTYGYTF; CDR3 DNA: TGCGCCAGCAGCTTGGGCGAGTTGAGGACTTATGGCTACACCTTC
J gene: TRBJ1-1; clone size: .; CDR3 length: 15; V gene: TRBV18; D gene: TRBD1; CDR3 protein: CASSSRTGSNTEAFF; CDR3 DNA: TGTGCCAGCTCATCGCGGACAGGGTCGAACACTGAAGCTTTCTTT
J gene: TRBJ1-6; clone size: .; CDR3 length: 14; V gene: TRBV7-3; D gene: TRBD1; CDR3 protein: CASSLGTGASPLHF; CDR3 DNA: TGTGCCAGCAGCCTCGGGACAGGGGCCTCACCCCTCCACTTT
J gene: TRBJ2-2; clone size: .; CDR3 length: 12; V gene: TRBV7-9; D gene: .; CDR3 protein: CAGSGAAGELFF; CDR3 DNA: TGTGCCGGGAGTGGAGCAGCCGGGGAGCTGTTTTTT
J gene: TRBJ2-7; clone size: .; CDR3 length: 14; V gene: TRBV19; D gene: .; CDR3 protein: CASSVEYITYEQYF; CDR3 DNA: TGTGCCAGTAGTGTGGAGTACATTACCTACGAGCAGTACTTC
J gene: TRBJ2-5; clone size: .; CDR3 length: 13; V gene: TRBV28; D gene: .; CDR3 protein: CASRGGARETQYF; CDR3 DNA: TGTGCCAGCAGGGGGGGGGCCCGGGAGACCCAGTACTTC
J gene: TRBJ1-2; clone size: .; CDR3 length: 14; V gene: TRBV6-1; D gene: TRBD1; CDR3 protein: CASSDIGQGESYTF; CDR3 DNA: TGTGCCAGCAGTGATATAGGACAGGGGGAGAGCTACACCTTC
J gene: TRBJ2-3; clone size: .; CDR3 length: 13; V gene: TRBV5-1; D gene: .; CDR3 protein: CASKEANPDTQYF; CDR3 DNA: TGCGCCAGCAAGGAGGCAAACCCAGATACGCAGTATTTT
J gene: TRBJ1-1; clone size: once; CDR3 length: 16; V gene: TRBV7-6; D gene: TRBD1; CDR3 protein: CASSGGMGQLNTEAFF; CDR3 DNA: TGTGCCAGCAGCGGTGGTATGGGACAGTTAAACACTGAAGCTTTCTTT
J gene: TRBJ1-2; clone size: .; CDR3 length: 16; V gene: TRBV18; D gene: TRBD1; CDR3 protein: CASSPTDRWGNYGYTF; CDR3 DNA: TGTGCCAGCTCACCAACGGACAGGTGGGGAAACTATGGCTACACCTTC
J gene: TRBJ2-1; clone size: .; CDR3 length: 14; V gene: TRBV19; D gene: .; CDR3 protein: CASSIGGGHNEQFF; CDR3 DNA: TGTGCCAGTAGTATAGGAGGGGGTCACAATGAGCAGTTCTTC